The 14 T cell receptor beta chains reported below all come from one sample, sequenced in a study of blood T cell repertoires in COVID-19. The method was immunoSEQ multiplex PCR; TCRdb's version includes in-frame clones alone and lacks a portion of them. The repertoire holds about 220,000 clones, approximately 84% seen once, with 15% in the top ten. The sequencing sample was made of PBMCs or T cells enriched from blood (not recorded which). The receptors stem from a man between 35 and 55 years old who had recovered from COVID-19.

The rearrangement uses TRBV4-2 and TRBJ1-2; D is uncertain. The CDR3 is made up of 13 amino acids. Germline values: CDR1 LGHNA, CDR2 YNFKEQ. Trimming removed 0 bases from V and 2 bases from J, with 4 bases in between. CDR3 residues: CASSQEQNYGYTF. CDR3 DNA sequence: TGTGCCAGCAGCCAAGAACAGAACTATGGCTACACCTTC.

The gene calls are TRBV25-1 and TRBJ2-5, with D possibly being TRBD2 (5 bases). Germline CDR1 and CDR2: MGHDK and SYGVNS. The germline V and J ends were trimmed by 8 bases and 0 bases, with 10 bases remaining between them. The CDR3 sequence is 13 residues long. CDR3 in amino acids: CASVGVNQETQYF. CDR3 nucleotides: TGTGCCAGCGTCGGGGTAAACCAAGAGACCCAGTACTTC. Full variable domain (missing parts from reference TRBV25-1 and TRBJ2-5): EADIYQTPRYLVIGTGKKITLECSQTMGHDKMYWYQQDPGMELHLIHYSYGVNSTEKGDLSSESTVSRIRTEHFPLTLESARPSHTSQYLCASVGVNQETQYFGPGTRLLVL.

J is TRBJ2-7 and V is TRBV7-3; the match to TRBD2 covers 8 bases. Per germline, CDR1 SGHTA and CDR2 FQGTGA. Trimming removed 4 bases from V and 7 bases from J; junction bases left unmatched: 6. This CDR3 is built from 13 residues. Written as DNA, the CDR3 is TGTGCCAGCAGCTCACTACGGGGGGGAGAGCAGTACTTC. Its protein is CASSSLRGGEQYF.

V and J are TRBV7-2 and TRBJ1-5; D call uncertain. The germline CDR1 and CDR2 sequences are SGHTA and FQGNSA. V lost 4 bases and J lost 6, with 4 bases in between. CDR3 length equals 11 residues. CDR3 in amino acids: CASSSCQPQHF. The CDR3 region has the DNA TGTGCCAGCAGCTCATGTCAGCCCCAGCATTTT. Full variable domain (missing parts from reference TRBV7-2 and TRBJ1-5): GAGVSQSPSNKVTEKGKDVELRCDPISGHTALYWYRQSLGQGLEFLIYFQGNSAPDKSGLPSDRFSAERTGGSVSTLTIQRTQQEDSAVYLCASSSCQPQHFGDGTRLSIL.

The chain employs TRBV6-5 and TRBJ2-5, with 9 bases that match TRBD1. V trimming: 4 bases; J trimming: 5 bases; junction bases outside the gene matches: 11. This CDR3 is 16 amino acids long. Per the germline V gene, CDR1 is MNHEY and CDR2 is SVGAGI. As DNA, the CDR3 is TGTGCCAGCAGTTTCCTCGGGACAGGGCGGAAGGAGACCCAGTACTTC. Translated, it gives CASSFLGTGRKETQYF.

V is TRBV7-2 and J is TRBJ2-4, with 7 bases aligning to TRBD1. CDR1 is SGHTA and CDR2 is FQGNSA in the germline V gene. Trimming at V came to 3 bases and at J to 7 bases, leaving 6 bases not matched to a gene. This CDR3 spans 14 amino acids. The CDR3 DNA follows: TGTGCCAGCAGCTTCGACAGGGCCGTCAACATTCAGTACTTC. This gives the protein CASSFDRAVNIQYF.

The sample holds a few counts of this clone. The chain recombines TRBV19 with TRBJ2-1; D gene unclear. CDR1 LNHDA and CDR2 SQIVND come from the germline V gene (reference sequence). The germline V and J ends were trimmed by 3 bases and 3 bases, with 9 bases remaining between them. The CDR3 is 14 residues long. CDR3 sequence: CASSMRLYYNEQFF. The CDR3, as DNA: TGTGCCAGTAGTATGCGGCTATACTACAATGAGCAGTTCTTC. The full variable domain, completed using reference TRBV19 and TRBJ2-1, is DGGITQSPKYLFRKEGQNVTLSCEQNLNHDAMYWYRQDPGQGLRLIYYSQIVNDFQKGDIAEGYSVSREKKESFPLTVTSAQKNPTAFYLCASSMRLYYNEQFFGPGTRLTVL.

This chain links TRBV6-1 with TRBJ1-4; weak D call: TRBD1 (6 bases). CDR1 MNHNS and CDR2 SASEGT come from the germline V gene. The ends were cut back, 1 base at V and 8 bases at J, with 17 bases in the middle. The CDR3 is 16 residues long. For the CDR3, the DNA is TGTGCCAGCAGTGAAGGACCAGGGGTATCGAGGGAAAAACTGTTTTTT. Its translation is CASSEGPGVSREKLFF.

V and J are TRBV7-3 and TRBJ2-7; possibly TRBD2 for D (6 bases). The CDR3 extends over 15 amino acids. Per germline, CDR1 SGHTA and CDR2 FQGTGA. V dropped 2 bases and J dropped 2 bases, with 13 bases sitting between them. The CDR3 spells CASSLSSGSAYEQYF. The DNA of the CDR3 is TGTGCCAGCAGCTTATCCAGCGGGTCGGCCTACGAGCAGTACTTC.

The rearrangement uses TRBV28 and TRBJ1-5; 10 bases match TRBD1. The germline V gene encodes CDR1 MDHEN and CDR2 SYDVKM. The CDR3 spans 16 residues. J lost 5 bases, V lost 5 bases, and 9 bases had no gene match. CDR3 amino acids: CASSTHDRGRDQPQHF. The DNA of the CDR3 is TGTGCCAGCAGTACGCACGACAGGGGGCGAGATCAGCCCCAGCATTTT.

In this sample, this clone turned up once. The chain joins TRBV4-3 to TRBJ1-6, with D hard to call. The CDR3 consists of 16 residues. CDR1 LGHNA and CDR2 YSLEER come from the germline V gene. Trimming took 0 bases from V and 10 from J, leaving 16 bases between them. The CDR3 DNA reads as TGCGCCAGCAGCCAAGAGACCAGACGGGGAGGATCACCCCTCCACTTT. Its translation is CASSQETRRGGSPLHF.

The chain employs TRBV15 and TRBJ1-1, with no clear D. The CDR3 has 12 amino acids. V dropped 0 bases and J dropped 10 bases, with 9 bases sitting between them. Looked up from germline, CDR1 is LNHNV and CDR2 is YYDKDF (reference sequence). CDR3 in DNA: TGTGCCACCAGCAGAGATGGCCTGATAGCTTTCTTT. Translating it yields CATSRDGLIAFF.

The chain links TRBV27 to TRBJ2-1, with D perhaps matching TRBD1 (6 bases). The CDR3 sequence is 17 residues long. Germline CDR1 reads MNHEY; CDR2 reads SMNVEV (reference sequence). Between the trimmed V and J ends, which lost 8 bases and 1 base, there was a span of 21 bases. The CDR3 nucleotides read TGTGCCAGCCGACAGGACAACTCTCGCGGGTCCTACAATGAGCAGTTCTTC. This codes for CASRQDNSRGSYNEQFF.

In this sample, this clone turned up a few times. The V and J genes are TRBV4-3 and TRBJ1-3; 7 bases align to TRBD1. The CDR3 has 15 residues. From germline, CDR1 is LGHNA and CDR2 YSLEER. Germline trimming cut 3 bases from V and 2 bases from J; bases unmatched to any gene: 4. The CDR3, as DNA: TGCGCCAGCAGCCAGGTAGACAGGGCTGGAAACACCATATATTTT. Residues: CASSQVDRAGNTIYF.